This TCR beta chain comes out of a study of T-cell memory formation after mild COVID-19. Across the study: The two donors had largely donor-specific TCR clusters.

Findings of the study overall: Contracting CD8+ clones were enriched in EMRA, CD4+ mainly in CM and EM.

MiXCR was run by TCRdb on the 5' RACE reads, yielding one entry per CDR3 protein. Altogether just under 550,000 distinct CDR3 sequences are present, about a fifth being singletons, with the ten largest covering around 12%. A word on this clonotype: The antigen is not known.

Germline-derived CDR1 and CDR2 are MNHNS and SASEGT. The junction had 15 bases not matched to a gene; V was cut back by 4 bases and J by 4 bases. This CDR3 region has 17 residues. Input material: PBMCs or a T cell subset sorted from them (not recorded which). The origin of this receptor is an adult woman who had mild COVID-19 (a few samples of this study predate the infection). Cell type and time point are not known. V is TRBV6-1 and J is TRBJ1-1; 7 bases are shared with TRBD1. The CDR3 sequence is CASSAQGKLHVSTEAFF. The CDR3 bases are TGTGCCAGCAGTGCACAGGGGAAACTACATGTGAGCACTGAAGCTTTCTTT.